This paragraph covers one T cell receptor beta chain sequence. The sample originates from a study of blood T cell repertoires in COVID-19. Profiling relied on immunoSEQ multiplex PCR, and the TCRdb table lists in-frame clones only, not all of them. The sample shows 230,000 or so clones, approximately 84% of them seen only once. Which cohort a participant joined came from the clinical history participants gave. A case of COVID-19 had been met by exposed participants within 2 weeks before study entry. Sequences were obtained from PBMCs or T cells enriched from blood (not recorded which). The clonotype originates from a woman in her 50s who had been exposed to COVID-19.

The CDR3 DNA is TGTGCCAGCAGCTCATCACAGGGCTCTGGAAACACCATATATTTT. The encoded protein is CASSSSQGSGNTIYF. J is TRBJ1-3 and V is TRBV7-6; tentative D call: TRBD1 (6 bases). The CDR3 totals 15 residues. Germline V gene lookup returns CDR1 SGHVS and CDR2 FNYEAQ. V was trimmed by 4 bases and J by 0 bases, leaving 10 bases between them.